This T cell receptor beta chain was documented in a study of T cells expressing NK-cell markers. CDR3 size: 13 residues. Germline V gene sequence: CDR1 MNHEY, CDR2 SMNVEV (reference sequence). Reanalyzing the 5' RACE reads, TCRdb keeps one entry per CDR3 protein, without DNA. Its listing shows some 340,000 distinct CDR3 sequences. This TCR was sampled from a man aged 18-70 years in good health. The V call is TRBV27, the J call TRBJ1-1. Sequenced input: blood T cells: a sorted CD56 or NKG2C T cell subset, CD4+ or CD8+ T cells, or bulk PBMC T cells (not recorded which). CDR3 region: CASRTRSSTEAFF.